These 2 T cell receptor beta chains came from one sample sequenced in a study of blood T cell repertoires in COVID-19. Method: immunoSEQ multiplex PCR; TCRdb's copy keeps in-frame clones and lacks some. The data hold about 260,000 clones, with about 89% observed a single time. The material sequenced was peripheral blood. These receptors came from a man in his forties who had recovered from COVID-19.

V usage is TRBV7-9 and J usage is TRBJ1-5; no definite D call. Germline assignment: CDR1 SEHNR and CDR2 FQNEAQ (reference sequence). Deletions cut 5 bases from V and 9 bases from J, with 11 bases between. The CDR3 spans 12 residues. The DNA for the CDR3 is TGTGCCAGCAGCGAAAGGAGATGGCCCCAGCATTTT. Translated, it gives CASSERRWPQHF.

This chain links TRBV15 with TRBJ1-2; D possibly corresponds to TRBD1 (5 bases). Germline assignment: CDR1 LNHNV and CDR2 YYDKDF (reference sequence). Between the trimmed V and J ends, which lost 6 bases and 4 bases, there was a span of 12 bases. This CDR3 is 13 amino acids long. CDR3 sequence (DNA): TGTGCCACCAGAACAGGCGGGAGCTATGGCTACACCTTC. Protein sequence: CATRTGGSYGYTF.